The sequence of this TCR beta chain was determined in a study of OX40 agonist ivuxolimab in advanced cancers. Study as a whole: Averaging about 60 years in age, with a range of roughly 23 to 80, the cohort was 82.7% male. Study conclusions and caveats: In CD8+ T cells, expanded clones were on average more numerous than in CD4+. The authors did not determine the antigen specificity of the expanded peripheral T cells.

It was autoimmune disease history or systemic immunosuppression that excluded patients. In germline, CDR1 is SGHVS, CDR2 FNYEAQ. CDR3 length: 17 amino acids. V was trimmed by 5 bases and J by 1 base, leaving 19 bases between them. Profiled with immunoSEQ multiplex PCR; TCRdb holds only in-frame clones, not every one. Among 7,500 to 10,000 clones listed, more than 65% were seen once. Concerning this clone: Its antigen remains unknown.

Sequenced here: CD4+ or CD8+ T cells sorted from blood, sampled in a trial of the OX40 agonist ivuxolimab. The chain joins TRBV7-6 to TRBJ2-3; D possibly matches TRBD1 or TRBD2 (6 bases each). This clonotype was obtained from an adult with an advanced solid tumor such as melanoma, head and neck, liver or kidney cancer. The DNA of the CDR3 is TGTGCCAGCAGCCCCGGGGGCAGCCCATCCGGCACAGATACGCAGTATTTT. Translated: CASSPGGSPSGTDTQYF.